This TCR beta chain was recorded in a study of shared clonotypes between healthy human individuals. Trimming removed 5 bases from V and 4 bases from J, with 11 bases in between. Per germline, CDR1 SGHDN and CDR2 FVKESK. This CDR3 comprises 13 residues. Study results and caveats: Relative to clonotypes present in all four donors, those not shared had lower generation probabilities.

TCRdb keeps only in-frame clones here, not all; method: immunoSEQ multiplex PCR. This sample has 85,000 to 100,000 clones, with 68% found just once. About this clone: No antigen is known for it.

This chain links TRBV14 with TRBJ1-1; D gene unclear. Material for sequencing was memory CD8+ T cells sorted from blood. As for subset: CD45RO+ cells pooled with CCR7-negative TemRA cells. This TCR was sampled from a man in his thirties or forties in good health. CDR3 loop: CASSKRYATEAFF. The CDR3 bases are TGTGCCAGCAGCAAGAGGTACGCCACTGAAGCTTTCTTT.